The 2 T cell receptor beta chains in this list originate from one sample, sequenced in a study of blood T cell repertoires in COVID-19. Some clones are missing from TCRdb's copy, which holds only in-frame ones; the method was immunoSEQ multiplex PCR. The table lists about 230,000 clones, 84% of them singletons. Sequencing was carried out using peripheral blood. These receptors originate from a woman between 40 and 55 years old who had recovered from COVID-19.

This clone appeared a few times. The rearrangement joins TRBV19 to TRBJ1-5; TRBD1 matches at 12 bases. Germline loops: CDR1 LNHDA, CDR2 SQIVND (reference sequence). The CDR3 runs to 17 residues. V lost 6 bases to trimming and J lost 0 bases; unmatched junction nucleotides: 6. The CDR3 spells CASRGTGGPNSNQPQHF. CDR3 DNA sequence: TGTGCCAGTAGAGGGACAGGGGGCCCAAATAGCAATCAGCCCCAGCATTTT.

V usage is TRBV10-3 and J usage is TRBJ2-1, with D possibly matching TRBD2 (6 bases). Germline lookup yields CDR1 ENHRY and CDR2 SYGVKD. The CDR3 totals 15 residues. V shed 3 bases and J shed 0 bases, with 9 bases lying between them. CDR3 DNA sequence: TGTGCCATCAGTGAAGGCGGGGACTCCTACAATGAGCAGTTCTTC. It translates to CAISEGGDSYNEQFF.